Below are 17 T cell receptor beta chains sequenced from a single sample in a study of human T cells and chemical hapten exposure. Time point indicated: patch test 3, about 24 weeks after DPC sensitization. The treatment is: therapeutic diphenylcyclopropenone sensitization with weekly scalp DPC. A single record per CDR3 protein comes from TCRdb applying MiXCR to the RACE reads. The profile shows 95,000 to 150,000 distinct CDR3 sequences, around 11% of them singletons. The input for sequencing was whole blood, taken in connection with sensitization to the hapten diphenylcyclopropenone (DPC). The receptors stem from a woman aged 45-59 years with alopecia areata. Some clones in this sample may be carry-over from other donors' samples.

The chain uses TRBV14 and TRBJ1-5; D not certain. Germline-derived CDR1 and CDR2 are SGHDN and FVKESK. Trimming removed 6 bases from V and 4 bases from J, with 10 bases in between. The CDR3 has 13 residues. DNA for the CDR3: TGTGCCAGCAGTCCCGGAGGGAATCAGCCCCAGCATTTT. Translation gives CASSPGGNQPQHF.

This clonotype was seen repeatedly, ten times or more. The chain employs TRBV6-5 and TRBJ2-1, with 11 bases matching TRBD1. The V segment lost 0 bases and the J segment 6 bases; nucleotides outside the gene matches: 1. The CDR3 runs to 15 residues. From germline, CDR1 is MNHEY and CDR2 SVGAGI. This CDR3 is CASSYSGTGGNEQFF. The CDR3 coding sequence is TGTGCCAGCAGTTACTCGGGGACAGGGGGCAATGAGCAGTTCTTC.

This clonotype turned up a few times. The CDR3 nucleotides are TGTGCCAGCAGTTTACGTAGGGTGGAAACTGAAGCTTTCTTT. This encodes CASSLRRVETEAFF. V gene TRBV12-3 or TRBV12-4 combines with J gene TRBJ1-1; D is undetermined. This CDR3 spans 14 amino acids. V lost 2 bases and J lost 5, with 12 bases in between.

The chain carries TRBV6-5 and TRBJ1-5; possibly TRBD1 for D (6 bases). This CDR3 spans 13 amino acids. Germline assignment: CDR1 MNHEY and CDR2 SVGAGI. V dropped 2 bases and J dropped 4 bases, with 6 bases sitting between them. The CDR3 nucleotides are TGTGCCAGCAGTTACACAGGGAATCAGCCCCAGCATTTT. This encodes CASSYTGNQPQHF.

In regard to this clonotype: Relative to the germline gene, one junction end is altered; a read error may explain this. The chain has TRBV9 and TRBJ1-5; maybe TRBD1 (6 bases). The germline gives CDR1 SGDLS, CDR2 YYNGEE. The CDR3 sequence is 14 residues long. The CDR3, as DNA: TGTGTCAGCAGCCAGGGGTTTAGCAATCAGCCCCAGCATTTT. This codes for CVSSQGFSNQPQHF. Variable domain in full (rest from reference TRBV9 and TRBJ1-5): DSGVTQTPKHLITATGQRVTLRCSPRSGDLSVYWYQQSLDQGLQFLIQYYNGEERAKGNILERFSAQQFPDLHSELNLSSLELGDSALYFCVSSQGFSNQPQHFGDGTRLSIL.

This chain links TRBV12-3 or TRBV12-4 with TRBJ1-1, with D hard to call. The V end was cut by 6 bases, the J end by 2 bases, with 10 bases between. The CDR3 extends over 13 amino acids. CDR3 sequence: CASSIRVNTEAFF. In nucleotides, the CDR3 is TGTGCCAGCAGCATAAGAGTAAACACTGAAGCTTTCTTT.

The table lists this clonotype with many counts. V usage is TRBV18 and J usage is TRBJ2-6; D is possibly TRBD1 (5 bases). The CDR3 sequence is 17 residues long. V was trimmed by 1 base and J by 2 bases, leaving 12 bases between them. Looked up from germline, CDR1 is KGHSH and CDR2 is LQKENI. Here the CDR3 reads CASSPRGVPAGANVLTF. The CDR3 region has the DNA TGTGCCAGCTCACCACGGGGCGTCCCAGCTGGGGCCAACGTCCTGACTTTC.

This clonotype was counted at least ten times. The chain uses TRBV4-1 and TRBJ2-7; 13 bases fit TRBD2. Unmatched junction bases numbered 5, after V lost 4 bases and J lost 2 bases. The CDR3 runs 16 residues. CDR1 is MGHRA and CDR2 is YSYEKL in the germline V gene. Here the CDR3 reads CASSLGLAGDPYEQYF. The CDR3 DNA is TGCGCCAGCAGCCTTGGACTAGCGGGGGACCCCTACGAGCAGTACTTC.

This clonotype was seen a handful of times. The V call is TRBV5-6, the J call TRBJ1-4; no definite D call. The germline V gene encodes CDR1 SGHDT and CDR2 YYEEEE. The CDR3 contains 13 residues. Trimming cost V 0 bases and J 8 bases, with 8 bases left between them. CDR3 sequence reads: CASSLAGEEKLFF. Written as DNA, the CDR3 is TGTGCCAGCAGCTTGGCTGGGGAGGAAAAACTGTTTTTT.

This clonotype has at least ten counts. The genes are TRBV29-1 and TRBJ2-5; possibly TRBD1 for D (5 bases). Germline values: CDR1 SQVTM, CDR2 ANQGSEA. The CDR3 is 14 residues long. With 4 bases removed from V and 6 bases from J, the gap between germline ends came to 18 bases. The CDR3 here is CSVGRQPREKTQYF. The CDR3 DNA follows: TGCAGCGTTGGACGACAGCCTCGTGAAAAGACCCAGTACTTC. Based on the CDR3 plus reference TRBV29-1 and TRBJ2-5, the full variable domain is SAVISQKPSRDICQRGTSLTIQCQVDSQVTMMFWYRQQPGQSLTLIATANQGSEATYESGFVIDKFPISRPNLTFSTLTVSNMSPEDSSIYLCSVGRQPREKTQYFGPGTRLLVL.

This clonotype was seen a few times. The J gene is TRBJ2-2, the V gene TRBV2, with unresolved D. There are 14 residues in the CDR3. The V gene's germline CDR1 is SNHLY and CDR2 FYNNEI. The germline V and J ends were trimmed by 1 base and 0 bases, with 3 bases remaining between them. This chain's CDR3 is CASSEGTNTGELFF. The CDR3 nucleotides are TGTGCCAGCAGTGAAGGCACGAACACCGGGGAGCTGTTTTTT.

The table lists this clonotype with many counts. The V call is TRBV6-4, the J call TRBJ1-5; 8 bases are a match to TRBD1. Germline-derived CDR1 and CDR2 are MRHNA and SNTAGT. J lost 4 bases, V lost 5 bases, and 7 bases had no gene match. The CDR3 covers 15 residues. CDR3 loop: CASSPTGGTNQPQHF. The CDR3 nucleotides are TGTGCCAGCAGTCCCACAGGGGGGACTAATCAGCCCCAGCATTTT.

The chain joins TRBV5-1 to TRBJ1-2; tentatively, D is TRBD1 (5 bases). The ends were cut back, 0 bases at V and 0 bases at J, with 12 bases in the middle. The CDR3 spans 16 residues. Germline V gene data show CDR1 as SGHRS and CDR2 as YFSETQ. CDR3 amino acids: CASSLGEGETNYGYTF. CDR3 coding DNA: TGCGCCAGCAGCTTGGGTGAAGGGGAAACTAACTATGGCTACACCTTC.

V gene TRBV4-3 combines with J gene TRBJ2-6; weak D call: TRBD2 (6 bases). The germline CDR1 and CDR2 sequences are LGHNA and YSLEER. The CDR3 is made up of 16 amino acids. The V and J ends lost 0 bases and 2 bases respectively, with 8 bases between them. The CDR3 nucleotides read TGCGCCAGCAGCCAAGATGCGGGGACTGGGGCCAACGTCCTGACTTTC. Translation gives CASSQDAGTGANVLTF.

Ten or more counts support this clonotype. The rearrangement uses TRBV20-1 and TRBJ2-7; D unclear. The CDR3 totals 12 residues. From germline, CDR1 is DFQATT and CDR2 SNEGSKA (reference sequence). V dropped 1 base and J dropped 2 bases, with 6 bases sitting between them. The CDR3 DNA follows: TGCAGTGCTAGAGGGGATACCTACGAGCAGTACTTC. This sequence encodes CSARGDTYEQYF.

This clonotype showed up many times. The rearrangement links TRBV6-6 to TRBJ2-3, with 7 bases that match TRBD2. The CDR3 contains 13 residues. The V and J ends lost 6 bases and 4 bases, in that order; junction bases with no gene match: 4. Germline V gives CDR1 MNHNY, CDR2 SVGAGI (reference sequence). The DNA of the CDR3 is TGTGCCAGCAGCTCTACTAGCGCAGATACGCAGTATTTT. Translated, it gives CASSSTSADTQYF.

This clonotype was picked up many times. V and J are TRBV6-2 or TRBV6-3 and TRBJ2-1; weak D call: TRBD2 (6 bases). The CDR3 runs to 14 residues. V lost 10 bases and J 1 base, leaving 14 bases between the germline ends. Germline V CDR1 and CDR2: MNHEY, SVGEGT. CDR3 bases: TGTGCCACGCGCCACGGGGGATCCTACAATGAGCAGTTCTTC. It codes for CATRHGGSYNEQFF.